This TCR beta chain was profiled in a study of beta chain features in type 1 diabetes. This clone was seen only a few times. Expressed TCRB transcripts were sequenced because the isolated RNA had all been reverse transcribed beforehand. Some clones are missing from TCRdb's copy, which holds only in-frame ones; the method was immunoSEQ multiplex PCR. The data contain a few hundred thousand clones, less than 15% of them singletons. The CDR3 is 12 amino acids. Germline V gene lookup returns CDR1 SEHNR and CDR2 FQNEAQ (reference sequence). V lost 5 bases and J lost 0, with 4 bases in between. This TCR derives from a man aged 25 to 40 in good health. This chain connects TRBV7-9 to TRBJ2-5; D call uncertain. What was sequenced was central memory CD4+ T cells from blood. The CDR3 bases are TGTGCCAGCAGCAACAACCAAGAGACCCAGTACTTC. This translates into CASSNNQETQYF.